The clone carrying this TCR beta chain was detected a few times. These data belong to a study of T cells after yellow fever vaccination. From germline, CDR1 is SEHNR and CDR2 FQNEAQ (reference sequence). This CDR3 has 10 residues. V was shortened by 6 bases and J by 8 bases, with 7 bases between the two germline ends. One entry per CDR3 protein results from TCRdb running MiXCR on the 5' RACE reads. The table includes about 260,000 distinct CDR3 sequences, 13% detected once. This TCR derives from a man aged 25-45 years who received the YFV17D yellow fever vaccine. This sequence joins TRBV7-9 and TRBJ1-1; the D is unclear. The input for sequencing was CD4+ T cells sorted from PBMCs, taken 45 days after the yellow fever booster vaccination. For the CDR3, the DNA is TGTGCCAGCAGTCGAACAGAAGCTTTCTTT. Its protein is CASSRTEAFF.